Detailed here is one TCR beta chain. Its antigen remains unknown. CDR3 size: 15 residues. Germline V gene lookup returns CDR1 MNHEY and CDR2 SVGAGI. V dropped 2 bases and J dropped 5 bases, with 12 bases sitting between them. The protocol was immunoSEQ multiplex PCR, while the TCRdb copy is restricted to in-frame clones and leaves out a portion. The repertoire holds roughly 200,000 clones, with around 93% as singletons. These data are taken from a study of T cell responses to AZD1222 COVID-19 vaccine. Overall study findings and caveats: The CD4 TCRs associated with vaccination extended across spike and predominated at 160-218 and 743-854. Among the donors, most were white British and more were female, and clonal diversity was possibly underestimated.

The specimen comprised peripheral blood, sampled 28 days after the second dose of the MenACWY control vaccine. The clonotype comes from an adult who received the MenACWY meningococcal vaccine as a control. The chain employs TRBV6-5 and TRBJ2-2, with unresolved D. CDR3 region: CASSYDRAGTGELFF. The CDR3, as DNA: TGTGCCAGCAGTTACGACCGGGCTGGGACCGGGGAGCTGTTTTTT.